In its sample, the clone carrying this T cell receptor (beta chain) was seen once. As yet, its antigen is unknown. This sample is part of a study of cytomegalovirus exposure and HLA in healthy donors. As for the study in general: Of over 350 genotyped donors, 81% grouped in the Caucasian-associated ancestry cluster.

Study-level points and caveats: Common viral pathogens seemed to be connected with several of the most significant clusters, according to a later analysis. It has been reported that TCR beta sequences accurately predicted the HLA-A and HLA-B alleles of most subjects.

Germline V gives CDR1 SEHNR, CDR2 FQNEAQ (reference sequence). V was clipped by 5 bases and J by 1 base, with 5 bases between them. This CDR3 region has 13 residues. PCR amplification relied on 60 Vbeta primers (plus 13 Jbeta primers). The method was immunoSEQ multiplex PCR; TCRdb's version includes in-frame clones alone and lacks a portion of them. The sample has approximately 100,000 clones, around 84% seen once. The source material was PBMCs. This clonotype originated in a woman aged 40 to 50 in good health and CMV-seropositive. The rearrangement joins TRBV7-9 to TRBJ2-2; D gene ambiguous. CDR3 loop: CASSPRNTGELFF. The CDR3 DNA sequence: TGTGCCAGCAGCCCGCGGAACACCGGGGAGCTGTTTTTT.